The clone carrying this TCR beta chain was detected ten times or more. V lost 5 bases to trimming and J lost 2 bases; unmatched junction nucleotides: 6. The CDR3 has 14 residues. Germline CDR1 SGHTA, CDR2 FQGNSA. TCR beta CDR3 regions were amplified from RNA. The primer set for the first-round RT-PCR of the TCR CDR3 was HTBI. A single record per CDR3 protein comes from TCRdb applying MiXCR to the multiplex PCR reads. The sample contains 610,000 or so distinct CDR3 sequences, roughly 46% of which appear only once. This sample is part of a study of T cells in Graves' hyperthyroidism and ophthalmopathy. This sequence originates from a young woman with Graves' hyperthyroidism. Sequencing was carried out using peripheral blood or thyroid tissue (not recorded which). The V and J genes are TRBV7-2 and TRBJ2-7; TRBD1 aligns across 7 bases. CDR3 nucleotide sequence: TGTGCCAGCAGCCGAGACAGGGTGGCCTACGAGCAGTACTTC. This sequence encodes CASSRDRVAYEQYF.